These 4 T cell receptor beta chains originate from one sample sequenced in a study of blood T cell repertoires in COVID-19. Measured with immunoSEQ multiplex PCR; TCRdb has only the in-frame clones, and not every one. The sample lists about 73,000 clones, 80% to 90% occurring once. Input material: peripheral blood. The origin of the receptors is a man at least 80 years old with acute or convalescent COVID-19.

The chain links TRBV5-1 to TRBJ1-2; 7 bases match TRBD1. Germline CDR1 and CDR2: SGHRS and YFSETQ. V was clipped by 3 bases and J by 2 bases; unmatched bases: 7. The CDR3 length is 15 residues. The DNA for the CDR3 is TGCGCCAGCAGCTCAGGCGGGACAGCCAACTATGGCTACACCTTC. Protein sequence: CASSSGGTANYGYTF.

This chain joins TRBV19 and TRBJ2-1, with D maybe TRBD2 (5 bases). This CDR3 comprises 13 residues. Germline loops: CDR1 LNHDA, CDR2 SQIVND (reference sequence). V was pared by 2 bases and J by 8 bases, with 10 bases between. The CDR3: CASSIMVGDEQFF. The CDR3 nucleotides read TGTGCCAGTAGTATAATGGTGGGAGATGAGCAGTTCTTC.

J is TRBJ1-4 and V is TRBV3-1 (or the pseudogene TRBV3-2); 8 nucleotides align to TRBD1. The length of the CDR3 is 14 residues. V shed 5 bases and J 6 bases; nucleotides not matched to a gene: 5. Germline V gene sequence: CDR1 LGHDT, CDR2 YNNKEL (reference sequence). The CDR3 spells CASSDGTGDEKLFF. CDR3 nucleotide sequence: TGTGCCAGCAGCGACGGGACAGGTGATGAAAAACTGTTTTTT.

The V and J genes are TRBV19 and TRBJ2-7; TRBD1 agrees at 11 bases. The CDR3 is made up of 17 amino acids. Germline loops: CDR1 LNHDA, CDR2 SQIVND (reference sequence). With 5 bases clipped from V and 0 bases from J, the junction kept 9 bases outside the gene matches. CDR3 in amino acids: CASSFRTGTGGSYEQYF. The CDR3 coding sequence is TGTGCCAGTAGTTTTAGAACCGGGACAGGGGGCTCCTACGAGCAGTACTTC.